This entry lists 17 T cell receptor beta chains sequenced from one sample in a study of T cells in Graves' hyperthyroidism and ophthalmopathy. Amplified TCR beta CDR3 regions derived from RNA transcripts. During a first-round RT-PCR of the TCR CDR3, the HTBI primer set was used. Each CDR3 protein is one row after TCRdb ran MiXCR on the multiplex PCR reads. The sample yields roughly 710,000 distinct CDR3 sequences, about 35% seen once. The sample comprised blood. The receptors stem from a woman aged 40 to 49 with Graves' hyperthyroidism.

The V call is TRBV7-2, the J call TRBJ2-2; no reliable D call. This CDR3 spans 15 amino acids. V gave up 1 base and J gave up 5 bases, with 11 bases separating them. Per germline, CDR1 SGHTA and CDR2 FQGNSA. The CDR3 DNA follows: TGTGCCAGCAGCTTAGGACTGGGATGGACCGGGGAGCTGTTTTTT. Its protein is CASSLGLGWTGELFF.

The DNA for the CDR3 is TGTGCCAGCAGGTCACTAGGCTACACCTTC. It codes for CASRSLGYTF. This sequence joins TRBV28 and TRBJ1-2; D gene ambiguous. V was pared by 6 bases and J by 8 bases, with 7 bases between. Germline CDR1 MDHEN, CDR2 SYDVKM. The CDR3 is made up of 10 amino acids.

This clonotype has just a few counts. The rearrangement joins TRBV11-3 to TRBJ2-2, with D unresolved. V shed 5 bases and J shed 1 base, with 8 bases lying between them. The CDR3 runs 14 residues. Germline V lookup: CDR1 SGHNT, CDR2 YENEEA. The CDR3 reads CASSINRNTGELFF. Here the CDR3 DNA reads TGTGCCAGCAGCATTAACAGGAACACCGGGGAGCTGTTTTTT.

About this clonotype itself: Being one base from a much bigger clone, this may be a read error. V usage is TRBV12-3 or TRBV12-4 and J usage is TRBJ2-7; TRBD1 agrees at 11 bases. The CDR3 is 15 amino acids. Written as DNA, the CDR3 is TGTGCCAGCAGTTCTCGGACAGGGGGCTCCTACGGGCAGTACTTC. Protein sequence: CASSSRTGGSYGQYF.

The V gene is TRBV2, the J gene TRBJ2-3; the match to TRBD2 covers 7 bases. The CDR3 length is 14 residues. Germline-derived CDR1 and CDR2 are SNHLY and FYNNEI. V gave up 8 bases and J gave up 2 bases; unmatched junction bases: 7. CDR3 sequence (DNA): TGTGCCAGCCACGAGCTAGCGGACACAGATACGCAGTATTTT. Its translation: CASHELADTDTQYF.

The rearrangement links TRBV10-2 to TRBJ1-2; 9 bases line up with TRBD1. This CDR3 has 16 residues. Germline V CDR1 and CDR2: WSHSY, SAAADI. The J segment lost 2 bases and the V segment lost 6 bases, leaving 10 bases of the junction unmatched. The CDR3 loop reads CASRGGGTGINYGYTF. The CDR3 DNA reads as TGCGCCAGCAGGGGAGGCGGGACAGGGATCAACTATGGCTACACCTTC.

This clonotype appeared a few times. This chain joins TRBV6-5 and TRBJ1-1; D possibly corresponds to TRBD1 (5 bases). The CDR3 covers 12 residues. The germline V gene encodes CDR1 MNHEY and CDR2 SVGAGI. Trimming left V 3 bases short and J 11 bases short, with 13 bases between. The chain's CDR3 is CASSYGTVNAFF. The CDR3 DNA sequence: TGTGCCAGCAGTTATGGGACCGTAAATGCTTTCTTT.

There are many counts of this clonotype. The chain joins TRBV4-1 to TRBJ2-7; 7 bases are shared with TRBD1. V shed 5 bases and J 4 bases; nucleotides not matched to a gene: 5. The CDR3 contains 13 residues. Germline CDR1 is MGHRA and CDR2 is YSYEKL. The CDR3 region is CASSTGVGYEQYF. CDR3 sequence (DNA): TGCGCCAGCAGCACAGGGGTTGGGTACGAGCAGTACTTC.

Ten or more counts support this clonotype. A much larger clone lies a single base off, so this may be a read error. The chain couples TRBV6-5 to TRBJ1-5, with 7 bases matching TRBD1. From germline, CDR1 is MNHEY and CDR2 SVGAGI. Trimming took 5 bases from V and 5 from J; bases not matched to a gene: 3. The length of the CDR3 is 13 residues. This CDR3 reads CASSGTVDQPQHF. The CDR3 nucleotides read TGTGCCAGCAGTGGGACAGTCGATCAGCCCCAGCATTTT.

This clonotype was recorded at least ten times. The J gene is TRBJ1-6, the V gene TRBV9; 8 nucleotides match TRBD1. This CDR3 region has 14 residues. Germline V CDR1 and CDR2: SGDLS, YYNGEE. The V and J ends lost 3 bases and 7 bases, in that order; junction bases with no gene match: 3. The CDR3 is CASSADRGNSPLHF. CDR3 DNA: TGTGCCAGCAGCGCCGACAGGGGCAATTCACCCCTCCACTTT.

This clonotype was seen repeatedly, ten times or more. The chain recombines TRBV7-2 with TRBJ1-2, with no clear D. The germline CDR1 and CDR2 sequences are SGHTA and FQGNSA. V was trimmed by 1 base and J by 2 bases, leaving 8 bases between them. CDR3 length: 14 residues. CDR3 amino acids: CASSLVAANYGYTF. CDR3 in DNA: TGTGCCAGCAGCTTAGTTGCGGCCAACTATGGCTACACCTTC.

This clonotype was picked up a small number of times. Here the CDR3 omits its conserved ending phenylalanine or tryptophan, so a read error is the likely source. The chain combines TRBV7-8 with TRBJ1-1; no definite D call. V was trimmed by 2 bases and J by 4 bases, leaving 5 bases between them. There are 12 residues in the CDR3. Per germline, CDR1 SGHVS and CDR2 FQNEAQ. CDR3 loop: CASSLIATEAFS. CDR3 in DNA: TGTGCCAGCAGCTTAATAGCCACTGAAGCTTTCTCT.

The chain couples TRBV12-3 or TRBV12-4 to TRBJ1-2, with a weak D call TRBD1 (6 bases). V gave up 2 bases and J gave up 0 bases, with 13 bases separating them. CDR3 length equals 16 residues. The CDR3 loop is CASSLSRDITNYGYTF. Written as DNA, the CDR3 is TGTGCCAGCAGTTTATCCAGGGACATTACTAACTATGGCTACACCTTC.

This clonotype was seen just once. This sequence joins TRBV19 and TRBJ1-1; D is perhaps TRBD1 (5 bases). This CDR3 is 13 amino acids long. Germline assignment: CDR1 LNHDA and CDR2 SQIVND (reference sequence). V lost 9 bases and J 5 bases, leaving 16 bases between the germline ends. The CDR3 sequence is CASRQGFRTEAFF. The CDR3 DNA sequence: TGTGCCAGCCGGCAGGGTTTTCGGACTGAAGCTTTCTTT.

This clonotype was observed a handful of times. The chain joins TRBV12-3 or TRBV12-4 to TRBJ2-3, with unresolved D. V was pared by 2 bases and J by 4 bases, with 7 bases between. CDR3 length: 13 amino acids. CDR3 amino acids: CASSLYPADTQYF. In nucleotides, the CDR3 is TGTGCCAGCAGTTTATACCCGGCAGATACGCAGTATTTT.

CDR3 in amino acids: CASSIHRGLTGELFF. The CDR3 DNA is TGTGCCAGCAGCATACACAGGGGGCTCACCGGGGAGCTGTTTTTT. The chain combines TRBV7-9 with TRBJ2-2, with 9 bases lining up with TRBD1. This CDR3 spans 15 amino acids. Trimming at V came to 5 bases and at J to 4 bases, leaving 5 bases not matched to a gene. Germline V CDR1 and CDR2: SEHNR, FQNEAQ (reference sequence).

There are many counts of this clonotype. The chain combines TRBV7-2 with TRBJ1-5; 8 bases are a match to TRBD1. The trim removed 3 bases at V and 7 bases at J, leaving 5 bases unmatched. Germline assignment: CDR1 SGHTA and CDR2 FQGNSA. The length of the CDR3 is 14 residues. CDR3 nucleotide sequence: TGTGCCAGCAGCTTGACAGGGGTTGGACAGCCCCAGCATTTT. This gives the protein CASSLTGVGQPQHF. The full variable domain, completed using reference TRBV7-2 and TRBJ1-5, is GAGVSQSPSNKVTEKGKDVELRCDPISGHTALYWYRQSLGQGLEFLIYFQGNSAPDKSGLPSDRFSAERTGGSVSTLTIQRTQQEDSAVYLCASSLTGVGQPQHFGDGTRLSIL.